The 24 T cell receptor beta chains presented below share a single source sample, sequenced in a study of T cells in Graves' hyperthyroidism and ophthalmopathy. Regions amplified from RNA transcripts were the TCR beta CDR3 regions. Initially, a first-round RT-PCR of the TCR CDR3 employed the HTBI primer set. MiXCR was run by TCRdb on the multiplex PCR reads, yielding one entry per CDR3 protein. Counted here are 500,000 to 750,000 distinct CDR3 sequences, more than 45% occurring once; the ten biggest clones make up around 7.7%. Sequenced input: peripheral blood or thyroid tissue (not recorded which). The source is a young woman with Graves' hyperthyroidism.

V usage is TRBV7-2 and J usage is TRBJ2-3; D may match TRBD1 or TRBD2 (6 bases each). Germline assignment: CDR1 SGHTA and CDR2 FQGNSA. V gave up 7 bases and J gave up 2 bases, with 16 bases separating them. CDR3 size: 15 residues. Written as DNA, the CDR3 is TGTGCCAGCACCCTCAGGGGCGGGACCACAGATACGCAGTATTTT. It yields the protein CASTLRGGTTDTQYF.

The V and J genes are TRBV15 and TRBJ1-2; D is perhaps TRBD1 (6 bases). CDR1 is LNHNV and CDR2 is YYDKDF in the germline V gene (reference sequence). V shed 1 base and J shed 4 bases, with 13 bases lying between them. There are 15 residues in the CDR3. CDR3 nucleotides: TGTGCCACCAGCAGAGGACAGGTGACGTCCTATGGCTACACCTTC. This encodes CATSRGQVTSYGYTF. Drawing the rest from reference TRBV15 and TRBJ1-2, the complete variable domain is DAMVIQNPRYQVTQFGKPVTLSCSQTLNHNVMYWYQQKSSQAPKLLFHYYDKDFNNEADTPDNFQSRRPNTSFCFLDIRSPGLGDTAMYLCATSRGQVTSYGYTFGSGTRLTVV.

The chain couples TRBV7-3 to TRBJ1-2; possibly TRBD1 for D (6 bases). The length of the CDR3 is 15 residues. Looked up from germline, CDR1 is SGHTA and CDR2 is FQGTGA. Trimming left V 5 bases short and J 4 bases short, with 17 bases between. CDR3 bases: TGTGCCAGCAGCCCAAACGGGGGGCGCGCCTATGGCTACACCTTC. It specifies CASSPNGGRAYGYTF.

DNA of the CDR3: TGCGCCAGCAGCGTTCCAGGTGACGAGTCCTACGAGCAGTACTTC. It specifies CASSVPGDESYEQYF. The chain employs TRBV5-1 and TRBJ2-7; D not certain. Germline CDR1 SGHRS, CDR2 YFSETQ. Trimming took 4 bases from V and 1 from J, leaving 15 bases between them. The CDR3 is 15 amino acids. The full variable domain, with the rest looked up from reference TRBV5-1 and TRBJ2-7, is KAGVTQTPRYLIKTRGQQVTLSCSPISGHRSVSWYQQTPGQGLQFLFEYFSETQRNKGNFPGRFSGRQFSNSRSEMNVSTLELGDSALYLCASSVPGDESYEQYFGPGTRLTVT.

The rearrangement uses TRBV15 and TRBJ1-2, with D unclear. Germline lookup yields CDR1 LNHNV and CDR2 YYDKDF (reference sequence). The CDR3 has 12 amino acids. V shed 2 bases and J shed 7 bases, with 8 bases lying between them. In nucleotides, the CDR3 is TGTGCCACCAGCAGATTGGCGGCTGGCTACACCTTC. This codes for CATSRLAAGYTF.

This clonotype has at least ten counts. The chain couples TRBV7-2 to TRBJ2-3; D call uncertain. The CDR3 runs to 13 residues. V lost 6 bases, J lost 3 bases, and 10 bases lay in between. Germline CDR1 is SGHTA and CDR2 is FQGNSA. CDR3 residues: CASSTIVTDTQYF. DNA of the CDR3: TGTGCCAGCAGTACAATAGTTACAGATACGCAGTATTTT. The variable domain in full, with the rest retrieved from reference TRBV7-2 and TRBJ2-3, is GAGVSQSPSNKVTEKGKDVELRCDPISGHTALYWYRQSLGQGLEFLIYFQGNSAPDKSGLPSDRFSAERTGGSVSTLTIQRTQQEDSAVYLCASSTIVTDTQYFGPGTRLTVL.

In this sample, this clonotype turned up many times. The V call is TRBV12-3 or TRBV12-4, the J call TRBJ1-1; 7 bases map to TRBD1. V lost 3 bases to trimming and J lost 4 bases; unmatched junction nucleotides: 5. The CDR3 contains 14 residues. CDR3 nucleotides: TGTGCCAGCAGTTTTCCAGGGGGAGTCACTGAAGCTTTCTTT. As protein: CASSFPGGVTEAFF.

This clonotype was recorded many times. The chain uses TRBV10-3 and TRBJ1-1; D is perhaps TRBD1 (6 bases). Trimming stripped 6 bases from V and 1 base from J, with 15 bases between. The CDR3 runs 15 residues. Germline V CDR1 and CDR2: ENHRY, SYGVKD. The CDR3 DNA reads as TGTGCCATCAGACCGTCGGGACAAACGAACACTGAAGCTTTCTTT. Protein product: CAIRPSGQTNTEAFF.

This clonotype was seen only once. This chain connects TRBV5-4 to TRBJ1-4, with TRBD1 matching over 7 bases. The V and J ends lost 6 bases and 8 bases, in that order; junction bases with no gene match: 7. Germline V gene data show CDR1 as SGHNT and CDR2 as YYREEE (reference sequence). The CDR3 contains 13 residues. The CDR3 DNA reads as TGTGCCAGCACCCCAGGGGGGACAGAAAAACTGTTTTTT. Protein: CASTPGGTEKLFF.

This clonotype was seen just once. The V gene is TRBV28, the J gene TRBJ1-1; 8 nucleotides line up with TRBD1. The junction had 7 bases not matched to a gene; V was cut back by 7 bases and J by 0 bases. Germline CDR1 is MDHEN and CDR2 is SYDVKM. The CDR3 is 15 residues long. CDR3 DNA sequence: TGTGCCAGCATTTTCCAGGGGGCTGTGAACACTGAAGCTTTCTTT. Protein: CASIFQGAVNTEAFF.

This clonotype was detected ten times or more. J is TRBJ2-7 and V is TRBV20-1; 10 nucleotides agree with TRBD2. J gave up 2 bases and V 0 bases, and 4 bases lay outside the gene matches. The CDR3 is made up of 15 amino acids. Germline CDR1 reads DFQATT; CDR2 reads SNEGSKA (reference sequence). In nucleotides, the CDR3 is TGCAGTGCTAGAGACTTAGCGGGAGGCACCTACGAGCAGTACTTC. This encodes CSARDLAGGTYEQYF.

Many counts were recorded for this clonotype. The V and J genes are TRBV5-8 and TRBJ2-5, with 14 nucleotides matching TRBD2. The CDR3 extends over 16 amino acids. Trimming took 3 bases from V and 7 from J; bases not matched to a gene: 8. Germline V gene sequence: CDR1 SGHTS, CDR2 YDEGEE. The CDR3 loop reads CASSSGTSGRGGTQYF. DNA for the CDR3: TGTGCCAGCAGCTCCGGGACTAGCGGGAGAGGGGGGACCCAGTACTTC.

This chain uses TRBV4-3 with TRBJ1-5; perhaps TRBD1 as D (5 bases). V shed 1 base and J shed 2 bases, with 15 bases lying between them. Looked up from germline, CDR1 is LGHNA and CDR2 is YSLEER. This CDR3 has 17 amino acids. CDR3 in amino acids: CASSQVLRQGGNQPQHF. As DNA, the CDR3 is TGCGCCAGCAGCCAAGTCCTACGCCAGGGAGGCAATCAGCCCCAGCATTTT.

This clonotype appeared a few times. The chain uses TRBV9 and TRBJ2-3, with D possibly called TRBD1 or TRBD2 (5 bases each). CDR1 is SGDLS, CDR2 YYNGEE, per germline. The germline V and J ends were trimmed by 0 bases and 0 bases, with 8 bases remaining between them. The CDR3 sequence is 15 residues long. CDR3 nucleotides: TGTGCCAGCAGCGTAGTGGGGGTAAGCACAGATACGCAGTATTTT. Translating gives CASSVVGVSTDTQYF.

J is TRBJ2-7 and V is TRBV7-9; 8 nucleotides align to TRBD1. V shed 3 bases, J shed 9 bases, and the junction held 7 bases outside the gene matches. The CDR3 covers 13 residues. Germline loops: CDR1 SEHNR, CDR2 FQNEAQ (reference sequence). DNA for the CDR3: TGTGCCAGCAGCTTGGACAGGGCCCCCCGGCAGTACTTC. Its translation: CASSLDRAPRQYF.

This chain uses TRBV6-5 with TRBJ1-6; D gene unclear. CDR1 and CDR2 (germline): MNHEY, SVGAGI. This CDR3 is built from 15 residues. V lost 9 bases and J 5 bases, leaving 17 bases between the germline ends. CDR3 in amino acids: CASFANTGDNSPLHF. Written as DNA, the CDR3 is TGTGCCAGTTTTGCGAACACCGGGGATAATTCACCCCTCCACTTT.

This clonotype has more than one count but fewer than ten. One end of the junction is discordant with germline, which a read error may explain. The chain joins TRBV19 to TRBJ1-4; D not resolved. This CDR3 has 13 residues. The germline V gene has CDR1 LNHDA and CDR2 SQIVND (reference sequence). The CDR3 loop is CAGSIARNEKLFF. The CDR3 DNA reads as TGTGCCGGTAGTATAGCCCGGAATGAAAAACTGTTTTTT.

This clonotype was recorded at least ten times. This sequence joins TRBV7-6 and TRBJ2-7, with a tentative D call TRBD1 (5 bases). The CDR3 runs to 13 residues. The V gene lost 0 bases and the J gene lost 5 bases, with 8 bases spanning the gap. Per germline, CDR1 SGHVS and CDR2 FNYEAQ. The CDR3 reads CASSLAQGNEQYF. For the CDR3, the DNA is TGTGCCAGCAGCTTAGCGCAGGGTAACGAGCAGTACTTC. Combining the CDR3 with reference TRBV7-6 and TRBJ2-7 gives the whole variable domain GAGVSQSPRYKVTKRGQDVALRCDPISGHVSLYWYRQALGQGPEFLTYFNYEAQQDKSGLPNDRFSAERPEGSISTLTIQRTEQRDSAMYRCASSLAQGNEQYFGPGTRLTVT.

This clonotype was recorded many times. The genes are TRBV6-6 and TRBJ2-5, with D unresolved. CDR1 is MNHNY and CDR2 is SVGAGI in the germline V gene (reference sequence). This CDR3 region has 14 residues. With 6 bases removed from V and 2 bases from J, the gap between germline ends came to 13 bases. Written as DNA, the CDR3 is TGTGCCAGCAGCTACCTTGACGGTCAAGAGACCCAGTACTTC. Its translation is CASSYLDGQETQYF.

This clonotype occurred a few times. The chain is built from TRBV12-3 or TRBV12-4 and TRBJ1-1; weak D call: TRBD1 (5 bases). V was cut by 3 bases and J by 3 bases, with 14 bases left in between. CDR3 size: 15 residues. The CDR3 reads CASSFTRTGHTEAFF. The CDR3 DNA reads as TGTGCCAGCAGTTTTACGAGGACGGGACACACTGAAGCTTTCTTT.

This clonotype was observed at least ten times. The chain combines TRBV19 with TRBJ1-5, with 7 bases identical to TRBD1. The germline gives CDR1 LNHDA, CDR2 SQIVND (reference sequence). The CDR3 spans 15 residues. V shed 7 bases, J shed 3 bases, and the junction held 9 bases outside the gene matches. CDR3 bases: TGTGCCAGTACTCCGCAGGGGGGCTACAATCAGCCCCAGCATTTT. Protein sequence: CASTPQGGYNQPQHF. The variable domain in full, completed from reference TRBV19 and TRBJ1-5, reads DGGITQSPKYLFRKEGQNVTLSCEQNLNHDAMYWYRQDPGQGLRLIYYSQIVNDFQKGDIAEGYSVSREKKESFPLTVTSAQKNPTAFYLCASTPQGGYNQPQHFGDGTRLSIL.

The chain has TRBV7-6 and TRBJ2-7; the D gene is possibly TRBD2 (6 bases). The CDR3 length is 18 residues. CDR1 is SGHVS, CDR2 FNYEAQ, per germline. V shed 6 bases and J shed 0 bases, with 24 bases lying between them. CDR3 DNA sequence: TGTGCCAGCAGTTACCGGGGGACGGCGTTGACAGCCTCCTACGAGCAGTACTTC. It specifies CASSYRGTALTASYEQYF.

The rearrangement joins TRBV15 to TRBJ2-3; weak D call: TRBD2 (5 bases). The CDR3 runs to 16 residues. The V gene's germline CDR1 is LNHNV and CDR2 YYDKDF (reference sequence). V lost 5 bases and J lost 0, with 15 bases in between. The CDR3 nucleotides read TGTGCCACCAGCCCCCGGAGGACCCCTAGCACAGATACGCAGTATTTT. This translates into CATSPRRTPSTDTQYF.

The CDR3 DNA follows: TGCAGTGGTCTAGCGGACGAGCAGTACTTC. It yields the protein CSGLADEQYF. The J gene is TRBJ2-7, the V gene TRBV20-1, with TRBD2 matching over 7 bases. V shed 7 bases and J 5 bases; nucleotides not matched to a gene: 2. The CDR3 is made up of 10 amino acids. In germline, CDR1 is DFQATT, CDR2 SNEGSKA (reference sequence).